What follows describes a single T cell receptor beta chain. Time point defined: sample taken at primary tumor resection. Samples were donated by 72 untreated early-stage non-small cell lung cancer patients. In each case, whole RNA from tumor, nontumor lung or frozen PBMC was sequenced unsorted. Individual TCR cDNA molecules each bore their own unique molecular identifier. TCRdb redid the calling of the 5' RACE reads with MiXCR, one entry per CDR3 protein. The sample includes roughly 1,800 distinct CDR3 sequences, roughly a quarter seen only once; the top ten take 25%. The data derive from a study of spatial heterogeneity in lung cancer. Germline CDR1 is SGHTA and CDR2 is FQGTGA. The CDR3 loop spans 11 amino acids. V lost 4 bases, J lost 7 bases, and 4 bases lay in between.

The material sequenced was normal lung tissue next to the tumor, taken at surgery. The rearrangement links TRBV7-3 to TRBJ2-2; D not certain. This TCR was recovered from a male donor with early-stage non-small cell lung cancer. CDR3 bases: TGTGCCAGCAGCTCGGGCGGGGAGCTGTTTTTT. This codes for CASSSGGELFF.